These 28 T cell receptor beta chains came from one sample sequenced in a study of blood T cell repertoires in COVID-19. Sequencing used immunoSEQ multiplex PCR; TCRdb keeps in-frame clones, though not all of them. This table holds some 200,000 clones, over 75% found once. The sequencing input was peripheral blood. These TCRs come from a woman aged 70-85 years with acute or convalescent COVID-19.

V and J are TRBV6-6 and TRBJ1-1; D is perhaps TRBD1 (5 bases). The CDR3 length is 14 residues. CDR1 and CDR2 (germline): MNHNY, SVGAGI (reference sequence). V was cut by 6 bases and J by 1 base, with 12 bases left in between. The CDR3 region is CASSPLGGNTEAFF. DNA of the CDR3: TGTGCCAGCAGCCCACTCGGGGGGAACACTGAAGCTTTCTTT.

The V gene is TRBV20-1, the J gene TRBJ1-3, with no clear D. The CDR3 runs to 12 residues. CDR1 is DFQATT, CDR2 SNEGSKA, per germline (reference sequence). V dropped 3 bases and J dropped 2 bases, with 5 bases sitting between them. The CDR3 loop reads CSASSAGNTIYF. Written as DNA, the CDR3 is TGCAGTGCTAGTAGCGCTGGAAACACCATATATTTT.

J is TRBJ1-2 and V is TRBV19, with 8 nucleotides matching TRBD1. V trimming: 7 bases; J trimming: 7 bases; junction bases outside the gene matches: 14. Germline CDR1 LNHDA, CDR2 SQIVND (reference sequence). This CDR3 has 15 amino acids. CDR3 in amino acids: CASMVASGGATGYTF. Written as DNA, the CDR3 is TGTGCCAGTATGGTCGCCTCAGGGGGCGCGACTGGCTACACCTTC.

The chain recombines TRBV9 with TRBJ2-5; TRBD2 is a possible D gene (5 bases). The ends were cut back, 4 bases at V and 7 bases at J, with 11 bases in the middle. CDR1 is SGDLS and CDR2 is YYNGEE in the germline V gene. The CDR3 has 12 amino acids. The CDR3 DNA follows: TGTGCCAGCAGCTGGGATGGAGGGACCCAGTACTTC. It translates to CASSWDGGTQYF.

V and J are TRBV3-1 (or the pseudogene TRBV3-2) and TRBJ1-6; D possibly corresponds to TRBD1 (5 bases). V was shortened by 3 bases and J by 7 bases, with 10 bases between the two germline ends. Germline-derived CDR1 and CDR2 are LGHDT and YNNKEL (reference sequence). The CDR3 sequence is 14 residues long. For the CDR3, the DNA is TGTGCCAGCAGCCACCCAAACAGGAATTCACCCCTCCACTTT. Amino acid sequence: CASSHPNRNSPLHF.

The chain joins TRBV12-3 or TRBV12-4 to TRBJ2-4; 7 bases agree with TRBD1. The trim removed 5 bases at V and 10 bases at J, leaving 2 bases unmatched. The CDR3 length is 11 residues. CDR3 residues: CASSRQGIQYF. The CDR3 bases are TGTGCCAGCAGTCGACAGGGTATTCAGTACTTC.

The chain joins TRBV30 to TRBJ2-7; tentative D call: TRBD2 (5 bases). Per germline, CDR1 GTSNPN and CDR2 SVGIG (reference sequence). V dropped 4 bases and J dropped 0 bases, with 10 bases sitting between them. The CDR3 consists of 13 residues. In DNA, the CDR3 is TGTGCCTGGAAGGCACGGGGCTCCTACGAGCAGTACTTC. As protein: CAWKARGSYEQYF.

CDR3 loop: CASSPSGQRNQPQHF. CDR3 coding DNA: TGTGCCAGCAGCCCATCGGGACAAAGAAATCAGCCCCAGCATTTT. V gene TRBV6-5 combines with J gene TRBJ1-5; a weak D match, TRBD1 (6 bases). V was trimmed by 6 bases and J by 4 bases, leaving 16 bases between them. This CDR3 has 15 amino acids. Germline CDR1 is MNHEY and CDR2 is SVGAGI.

This clone was detected many times. The V and J genes are TRBV3-1 (or the pseudogene TRBV3-2) and TRBJ2-7, with 8 bases matching TRBD2. Germline V gene sequence: CDR1 LGHDT, CDR2 YNNKEL (reference sequence). V was clipped by 0 bases and J by 9 bases; unmatched bases: 13. CDR3 size: 16 residues. The CDR3 region is CASSQDRPGGPTRQYF. In nucleotides, the CDR3 is TGTGCCAGCAGCCAAGATCGGCCGGGAGGGCCTACGAGGCAGTACTTC.

The rearrangement joins TRBV15 to TRBJ2-7; possible D gene TRBD2, 6 bases. Trimming removed 5 bases at V and 6 bases at J, with 20 bases between. The CDR3 is 15 residues long. Germline V gene data show CDR1 as LNHNV and CDR2 as YYDKDF (reference sequence). CDR3 amino acids: CATSGRRALFSEQYF. DNA for the CDR3: TGTGCCACCAGCGGACGGAGGGCCCTCTTCAGCGAGCAGTACTTC.

This clone was recorded once. The chain combines TRBV2 with TRBJ1-4; 8 positions match TRBD1. There are 15 residues in the CDR3. Looked up from germline, CDR1 is SNHLY and CDR2 is FYNNEI. Losses at the gene ends were 2 bases for V and 7 bases for J; bases not matched to a gene: 6. In DNA, the CDR3 is TGTGCCAGCAGTGAACAGGGGGCGCCAGGTGAAAAACTGTTTTTT. Amino acids: CASSEQGAPGEKLFF. Full variable domain (missing parts from reference TRBV2 and TRBJ1-4): EPEVTQTPSHQVTQMGQEVILRCVPISNHLYFYWYRQILGQKVEFLVSFYNNEISEKSEIFDDQFSVERPDGSNFTLKIRSTKLEDSAMYFCASSEQGAPGEKLFFGSGTQLSVL.

The sample holds a few counts of this clone. The chain has TRBV2 and TRBJ2-2; 9 bases map to TRBD2. Looked up from germline, CDR1 is SNHLY and CDR2 is FYNNEI. V dropped 4 bases and J dropped 4; count of bases not matched to a gene: 4. The CDR3 covers 15 residues. This CDR3 reads CASSVSGSITGELFF. For the CDR3, the DNA is TGTGCCAGCAGTGTTAGCGGGAGCATCACCGGGGAGCTGTTTTTT.

The chain combines TRBV7-2 with TRBJ2-2, with D possibly being TRBD2 (5 bases). The CDR3 is made up of 13 amino acids. Germline V gene data show CDR1 as SGHTA and CDR2 as FQGNSA. Trimming cost V 2 bases and J 7 bases, with 8 bases left between them. The CDR3 loop reads CASSLLAVGELFF. The CDR3 DNA follows: TGTGCCAGCAGCTTACTAGCCGTCGGGGAGCTGTTTTTT.

The chain couples TRBV19 to TRBJ2-3, with D unresolved. This CDR3 comprises 16 residues. Germline CDR1 and CDR2: LNHDA and SQIVND (reference sequence). The V gene lost 5 bases and the J gene lost 1 base, with 16 bases spanning the gap. The CDR3 DNA reads as TGTGCCAGTAGTGCCTCTAGAAGTTGGGGCACAGATACGCAGTATTTT. Residues: CASSASRSWGTDTQYF.

The chain couples TRBV7-2 to TRBJ1-1; no reliable D call. With 6 bases removed from V and 3 bases from J, the gap between germline ends came to 14 bases. CDR1 and CDR2 from the germline V gene are SGHTA and FQGNSA. This CDR3 has 14 amino acids. CDR3 amino acids: CASRITSGDTEAFF. The CDR3 nucleotides read TGTGCCAGCAGGATAACGTCCGGGGACACTGAAGCTTTCTTT.

The table lists this clone with a few counts. This chain joins TRBV12-5 and TRBJ1-5, with D unresolved. CDR3 size: 18 residues. Trimming stripped 0 bases from V and 7 bases from J, with 22 bases between. Germline CDR1 reads LGHNT; CDR2 reads FRNRAP. For the CDR3, the DNA is TGTGCTAGTGGTTTGGTACCATTTGGGTCAGGATTTTTGCAGCCCCAGCATTTT. It yields the protein CASGLVPFGSGFLQPQHF.

This clone appeared a few times. This chain joins TRBV19 and TRBJ2-7, with 9 bases identical to TRBD2. The CDR3 consists of 17 residues. CDR1 and CDR2 (germline): LNHDA, SQIVND (reference sequence). The junction had 14 bases not matched to a gene; V was cut back by 6 bases and J by 2 bases. The DNA for the CDR3 is TGTGCCAGTAGCCGTGGCCTCCCTAGCGGGATCGCCTACGAGCAGTACTTC. It translates to CASSRGLPSGIAYEQYF.

The J gene is TRBJ1-6, the V gene TRBV4-2; 7 bases align to TRBD1. The germline gives CDR1 LGHNA, CDR2 YNFKEQ. V shed 1 base and J 5 bases; nucleotides not matched to a gene: 5. The CDR3 runs to 16 residues. CDR3 loop: CASSQAPGTDNSPLHF. The CDR3 DNA sequence: TGTGCCAGCAGCCAAGCCCCGGGGACAGATAATTCACCCCTCCACTTT.

In DNA form, the CDR3 reads TGTGCCAGCAGCTCGGGACAGGGCCGAACCATTGTGTTTTTT. Translated, it gives CASSSGQGRTIVFF. The J gene is TRBJ2-2, the V gene TRBV13; 9 bases match TRBD1. Germline lookup yields CDR1 PRHDT and CDR2 FYEKMQ (reference sequence). This CDR3 has 14 residues. The junction had 12 bases not matched to a gene; V was cut back by 4 bases and J by 15 bases.

In its sample, this clone was seen once. The genes are TRBV5-4 and TRBJ2-3, with D perhaps matching TRBD2 (6 bases). CDR3 length: 16 residues. In germline, CDR1 is SGHNT, CDR2 YYREEE (reference sequence). V lost 4 bases to trimming and J lost 2 bases, with 17 bases between them. The DNA of the CDR3 is TGTGCCAGCAGCGCAGACCCGGGACTGAACACAGATACGCAGTATTTT. Translation gives CASSADPGLNTDTQYF.

This clone was seen just once. The chain is built from TRBV7-3 and TRBJ2-7, with D tentatively TRBD1 (6 bases). V dropped 2 bases and J dropped 3 bases, with 14 bases sitting between them. Germline CDR1 is SGHTA and CDR2 is FQGTGA. The CDR3 runs 15 residues. In nucleotides, the CDR3 is TGTGCCAGCAGCTTACGAGCAGGGGAAATCTACGAGCAGTACTTC. Translated: CASSLRAGEIYEQYF.

The CDR3 reads CAWSVPSGLTDTQYF. The CDR3 DNA follows: TGTGCCTGGAGTGTACCTAGCGGTCTCACAGATACGCAGTATTTT. The chain carries TRBV30 and TRBJ2-3, with 7 bases fitting TRBD2. The CDR3 sequence is 15 residues long. Germline V CDR1 and CDR2: GTSNPN, SVGIG (reference sequence). The V segment lost 0 bases and the J segment 2 bases; nucleotides outside the gene matches: 5.

The chain recombines TRBV19 with TRBJ2-1, with 11 bases fitting TRBD2. There are 15 residues in the CDR3. CDR1 and CDR2 (germline): LNHDA, SQIVND (reference sequence). With 9 bases clipped from V and 4 bases from J, the junction kept 8 bases outside the gene matches. CDR3 nucleotide sequence: TGTGCCAGCAAAACCGGGACTAGCGGATACAATGAGCAGTTCTTC. Translating gives CASKTGTSGYNEQFF.

This clone was detected only a few times. The V call is TRBV25-1, the J call TRBJ2-3; the match to TRBD2 covers 9 bases. The V and J ends lost 4 bases and 1 base, in that order; junction bases with no gene match: 3. Germline CDR1 MGHDK, CDR2 SYGVNS. The CDR3 has 15 residues. The CDR3 sequence: CASSALAGGTDTQYF. In DNA, the CDR3 is TGTGCCAGCAGTGCATTAGCGGGGGGCACAGATACGCAGTATTTT.

The gene calls are TRBV7-6 and TRBJ2-2; maybe TRBD1 (6 bases). CDR1 SGHVS and CDR2 FNYEAQ come from the germline V gene. This CDR3 contains 17 residues. The V and J ends lost 6 bases and 7 bases respectively, with 24 bases between them. CDR3 coding DNA: TGTGCCAGCAGTTACGTCGACATCAGGGGAATGGGCGGGGAGCTGTTTTTT. Amino acids: CASSYVDIRGMGGELFF.

The CDR3 nucleotides are TGTGCCAGCAGTTCCGGGACAGGGTATCAGCCCCAGCATTTT. Residues: CASSSGTGYQPQHF. The rearrangement links TRBV2 to TRBJ1-5; 9 nucleotides agree with TRBD1. The CDR3 totals 14 residues. Trimming took 5 bases from V and 5 from J; bases not matched to a gene: 4. Germline V gene data show CDR1 as SNHLY and CDR2 as FYNNEI.

V gene TRBV24-1 combines with J gene TRBJ2-3; possibly TRBD2 for D (5 bases). This CDR3 has 15 residues. The V end lost 9 bases, the J end lost 4 bases, and 19 bases lay between the germline ends. Germline CDR1 is KGHDR and CDR2 is SFDVKD. The CDR3 region has the DNA TGTGCCACCTCCCATTCGGCTAGCTGGGCAGATACGCAGTATTTT. Protein product: CATSHSASWADTQYF.

This chain uses TRBV29-1 with TRBJ2-5, with a weak D call TRBD2 (6 bases). The CDR3 spans 11 residues. V was shortened by 6 bases and J by 5 bases, with 10 bases between the two germline ends. Looked up from germline, CDR1 is SQVTM and CDR2 is ANQGSEA. The CDR3 DNA sequence: TGCAGCGTCGGGGACTGGGAGACCCAGTACTTC. Its translation is CSVGDWETQYF.